This TCR beta chain stems from a study of glioma-infiltrating T cells after dendritic cell vaccination. About this clone itself: An end of the junction does not agree with germline; a read error may underlie this.

The germline CDR1 and CDR2 sequences are LGHNA and YNFKEQ. The CDR3 length is 20 residues. Sequenced by immunoSEQ multiplex PCR; TCRdb stores in-frame clones only, minus some. The table records roughly 60,000 clones, more than 75% of them present only once. Time point denoted: after dendritic cell vaccination, including at tumor progression/relapse. This clonotype was sampled from a human donor with glioblastoma. This material consisted of blood, taken after dendritic cell vaccination. The chain is built from TRBV4-2 and TRBJ2-4, with a weak D call TRBD1 (7 bases). The CDR3, as DNA: TGTGCCAGCAGCCAAGGCTTCCAGACAGGGCGGGGAGTAGCCAAAAACATTCAGTGCTTC. Its protein product is CASSQGFQTGRGVAKNIQCF.